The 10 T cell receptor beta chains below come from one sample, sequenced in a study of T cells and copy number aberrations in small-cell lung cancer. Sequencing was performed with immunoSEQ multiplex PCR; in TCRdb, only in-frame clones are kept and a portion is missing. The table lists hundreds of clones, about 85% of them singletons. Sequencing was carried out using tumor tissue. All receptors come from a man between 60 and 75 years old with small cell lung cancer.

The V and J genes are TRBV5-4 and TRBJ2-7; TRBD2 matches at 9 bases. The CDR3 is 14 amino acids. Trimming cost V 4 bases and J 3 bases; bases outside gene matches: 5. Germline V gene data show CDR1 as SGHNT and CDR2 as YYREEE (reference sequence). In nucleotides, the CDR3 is TGTGCCAGCAGCCCGGGCGGGGGGGTCTACGAGCAGTACTTC. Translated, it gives CASSPGGGVYEQYF.

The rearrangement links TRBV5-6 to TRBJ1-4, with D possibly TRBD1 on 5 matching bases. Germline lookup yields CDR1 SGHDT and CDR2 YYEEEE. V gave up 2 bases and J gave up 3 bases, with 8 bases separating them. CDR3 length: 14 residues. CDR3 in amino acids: CASSFGGANEKLFF. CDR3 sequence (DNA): TGTGCCAGCAGCTTCGGGGGGGCTAATGAAAAACTGTTTTTT.

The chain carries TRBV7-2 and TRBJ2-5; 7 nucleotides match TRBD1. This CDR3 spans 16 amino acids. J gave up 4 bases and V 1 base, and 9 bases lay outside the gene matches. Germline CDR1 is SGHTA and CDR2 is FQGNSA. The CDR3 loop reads CASSLVYSQGRETQYF. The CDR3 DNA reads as TGTGCCAGCAGCTTAGTATATTCACAGGGGAGAGAGACCCAGTACTTC.

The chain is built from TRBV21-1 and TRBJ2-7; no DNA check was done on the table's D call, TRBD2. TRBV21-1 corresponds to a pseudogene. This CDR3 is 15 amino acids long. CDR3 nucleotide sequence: TGTGCCAGCAGCAAAGGGCGGGGGACTACGAGAGAGCAGTACTTC. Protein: CASSKGRGTTREQYF.

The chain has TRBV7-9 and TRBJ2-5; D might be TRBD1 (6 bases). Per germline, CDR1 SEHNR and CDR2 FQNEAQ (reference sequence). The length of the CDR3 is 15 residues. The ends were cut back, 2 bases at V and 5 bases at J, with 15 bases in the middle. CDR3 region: CASSLTTGGRETQYF. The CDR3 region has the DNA TGTGCCAGCAGCTTAACGACAGGTGGTCGGGAGACCCAGTACTTC.

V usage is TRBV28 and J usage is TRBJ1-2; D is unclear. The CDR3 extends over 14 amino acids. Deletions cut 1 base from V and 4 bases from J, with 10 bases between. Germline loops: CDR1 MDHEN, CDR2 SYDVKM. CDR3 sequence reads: CASSLYADPYGYTF. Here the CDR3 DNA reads TGTGCCAGCAGTTTATACGCGGATCCCTATGGCTACACCTTC.

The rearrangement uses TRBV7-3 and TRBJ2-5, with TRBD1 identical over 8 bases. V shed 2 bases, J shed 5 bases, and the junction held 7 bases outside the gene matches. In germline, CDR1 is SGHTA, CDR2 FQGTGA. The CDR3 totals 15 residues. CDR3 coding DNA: TGTGCCAGCAGCTTACAGGGGGCTGGTGGGGAGACCCAGTACTTC. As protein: CASSLQGAGGETQYF.

The CDR3 region is CASSGRATDTQYF. Written as DNA, the CDR3 is TGTGCCAGCAGCGGCAGGGCCACAGATACGCAGTATTTT. The chain couples TRBV7-6 to TRBJ2-3; the D gene is possibly TRBD1 (5 bases). Trimming took 5 bases from V and 2 from J, leaving 8 bases between them. CDR1 and CDR2 from the germline V gene are SGHVS and FNYEAQ. The CDR3 totals 13 residues.

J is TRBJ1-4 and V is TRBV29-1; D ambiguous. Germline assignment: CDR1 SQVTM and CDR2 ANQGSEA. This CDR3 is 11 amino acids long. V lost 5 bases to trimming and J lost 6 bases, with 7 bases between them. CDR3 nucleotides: TGCAGCGTTCTTGATTATGAAAAACTGTTTTTT. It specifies CSVLDYEKLFF.

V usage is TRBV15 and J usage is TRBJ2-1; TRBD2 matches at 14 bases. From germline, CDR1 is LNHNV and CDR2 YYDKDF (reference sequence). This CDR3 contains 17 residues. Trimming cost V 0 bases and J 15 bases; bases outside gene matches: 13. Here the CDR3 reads CATSRDRRLAGGPSAFF. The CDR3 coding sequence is TGTGCCACCAGCAGAGATCGACGACTAGCGGGAGGGCCTAGTGCGTTCTTC.